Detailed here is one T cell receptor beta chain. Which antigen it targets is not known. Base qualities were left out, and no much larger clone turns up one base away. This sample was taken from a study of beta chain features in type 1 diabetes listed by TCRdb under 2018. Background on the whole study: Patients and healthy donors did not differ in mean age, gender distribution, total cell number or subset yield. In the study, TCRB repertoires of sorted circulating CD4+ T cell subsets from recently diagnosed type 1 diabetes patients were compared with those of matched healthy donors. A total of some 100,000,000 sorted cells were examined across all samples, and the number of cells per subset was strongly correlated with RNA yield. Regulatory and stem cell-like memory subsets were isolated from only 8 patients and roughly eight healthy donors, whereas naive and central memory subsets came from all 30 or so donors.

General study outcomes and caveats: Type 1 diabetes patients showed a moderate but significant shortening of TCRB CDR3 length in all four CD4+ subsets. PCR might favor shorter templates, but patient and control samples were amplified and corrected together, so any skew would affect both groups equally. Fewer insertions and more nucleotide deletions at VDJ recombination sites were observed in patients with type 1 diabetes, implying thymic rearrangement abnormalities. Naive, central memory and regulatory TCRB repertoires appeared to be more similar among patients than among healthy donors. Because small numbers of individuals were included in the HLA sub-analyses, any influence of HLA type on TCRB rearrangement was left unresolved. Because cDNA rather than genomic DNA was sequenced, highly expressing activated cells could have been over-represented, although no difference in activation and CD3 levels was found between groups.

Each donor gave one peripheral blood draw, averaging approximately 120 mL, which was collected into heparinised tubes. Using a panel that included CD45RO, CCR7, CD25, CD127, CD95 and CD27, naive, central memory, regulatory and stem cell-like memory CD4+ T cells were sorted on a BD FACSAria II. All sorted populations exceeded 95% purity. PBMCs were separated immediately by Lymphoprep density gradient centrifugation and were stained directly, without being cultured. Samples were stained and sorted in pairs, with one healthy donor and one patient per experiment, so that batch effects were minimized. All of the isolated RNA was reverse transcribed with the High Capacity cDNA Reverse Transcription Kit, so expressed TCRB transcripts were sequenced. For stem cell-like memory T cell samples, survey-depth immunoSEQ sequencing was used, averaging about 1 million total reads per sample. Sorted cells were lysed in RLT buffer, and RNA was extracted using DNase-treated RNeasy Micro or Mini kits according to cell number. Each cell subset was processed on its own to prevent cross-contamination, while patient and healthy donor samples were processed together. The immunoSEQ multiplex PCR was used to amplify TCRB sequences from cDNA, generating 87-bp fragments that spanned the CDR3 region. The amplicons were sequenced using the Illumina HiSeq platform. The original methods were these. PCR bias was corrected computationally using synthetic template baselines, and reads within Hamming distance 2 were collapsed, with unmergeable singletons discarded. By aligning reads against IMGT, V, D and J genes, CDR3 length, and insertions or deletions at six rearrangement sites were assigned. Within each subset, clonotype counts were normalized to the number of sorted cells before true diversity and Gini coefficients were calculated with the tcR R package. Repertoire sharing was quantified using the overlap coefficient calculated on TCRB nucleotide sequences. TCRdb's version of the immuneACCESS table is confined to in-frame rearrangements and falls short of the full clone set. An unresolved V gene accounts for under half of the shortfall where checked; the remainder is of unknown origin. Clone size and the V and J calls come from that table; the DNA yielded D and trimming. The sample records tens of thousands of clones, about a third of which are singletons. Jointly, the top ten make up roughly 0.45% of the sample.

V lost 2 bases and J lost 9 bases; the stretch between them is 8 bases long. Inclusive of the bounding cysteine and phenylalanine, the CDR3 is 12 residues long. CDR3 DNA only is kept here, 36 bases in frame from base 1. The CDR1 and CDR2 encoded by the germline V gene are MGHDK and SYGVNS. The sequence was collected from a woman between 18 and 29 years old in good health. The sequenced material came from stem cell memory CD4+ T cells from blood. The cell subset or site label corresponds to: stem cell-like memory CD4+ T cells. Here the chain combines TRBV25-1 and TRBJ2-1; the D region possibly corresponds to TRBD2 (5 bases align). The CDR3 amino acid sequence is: CASSEPAGEQFF. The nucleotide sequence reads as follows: TGTGCCAGCAGTGAACCCGCGGGTGAGCAGTTCTTC. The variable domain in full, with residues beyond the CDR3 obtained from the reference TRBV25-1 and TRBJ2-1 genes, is EADIYQTPRYLVIGTGKKITLECSQTMGHDKMYWYQQDPGMELHLIHYSYGVNSTEKGDLSSESTVSRIRTEHFPLTLESARPSHTSQYLCASSEPAGEQFFGPGTRLTVL.